The 5 T cell receptor beta chains listed next were all sequenced from one sample in a study of blood T cell repertoires in COVID-19. Assay used: immunoSEQ multiplex PCR; TCRdb lists only in-frame clones, some missing. Among approximately 200,000 clones listed, approximately 89% were seen once. The sample was peripheral blood. The source of these receptors is a woman aged 30 to 39 with acute or convalescent COVID-19.

A single count supports this clone. The J gene is TRBJ1-2, the V gene TRBV5-1; no definite D call. The CDR3 length is 13 residues. V was clipped by 1 base and J by 0 bases, with 4 bases between them. CDR1 SGHRS and CDR2 YFSETQ come from the germline V gene. The DNA for the CDR3 is TGCGCCAGCAGCTTGTCAGCTAACTATGGCTACACCTTC. Amino acids: CASSLSANYGYTF. Variable domain in full (rest from reference TRBV5-1 and TRBJ1-2): KAGVTQTPRYLIKTRGQQVTLSCSPISGHRSVSWYQQTPGQGLQFLFEYFSETQRNKGNFPGRFSGRQFSNSRSEMNVSTLELGDSALYLCASSLSANYGYTFGSGTRLTVV.

This chain connects TRBV29-1 to TRBJ2-7; 7 positions match TRBD2. The germline V gene encodes CDR1 SQVTM and CDR2 ANQGSEA. The CDR3 has 14 amino acids. The trim removed 7 bases at V and 3 bases at J, leaving 12 bases unmatched. CDR3 DNA sequence: TGCAGCGCCCTGATAGCGGGCTTTTACTACGAGCAGTACTTC. Its protein is CSALIAGFYYEQYF.

The CDR3 region has the DNA TGTGCCAGCAGCCCAGCCACTAGCGGACTAAACAATGAGCAGTTCTTC. Protein: CASSPATSGLNNEQFF. The gene calls are TRBV5-4 and TRBJ2-1, with 8 bases that match TRBD2. The junction had 11 bases not matched to a gene; V was cut back by 4 bases and J by 5 bases. This CDR3 is 16 amino acids long. Germline V CDR1 and CDR2: SGHNT, YYREEE (reference sequence). Complete variable domain (other parts from reference TRBV5-4 and TRBJ2-1): ETGVTQSPTHLIKTRGQQVTLRCSSQSGHNTVSWYQQALGQGPQFIFQYYREEENGRGNFPPRFSGLQFPNYSSELNVNALELDDSALYLCASSPATSGLNNEQFFGPGTRLTVL.

The J gene is TRBJ2-1, the V gene TRBV7-9; 10 nucleotides align to TRBD1. J lost 2 bases, V lost 3 bases, and 4 bases had no gene match. Germline V gene data show CDR1 as SEHNR and CDR2 as FQNEAQ (reference sequence). The CDR3 runs to 16 residues. DNA of the CDR3: TGTGCCAGCAGCTTCCCCGGACAGGGGGCCTACAATGAGCAGTTCTTC. It yields the protein CASSFPGQGAYNEQFF.

The CDR3 region is CAISEPGEGGYNEQFF. The DNA for the CDR3 is TGTGCCATCAGTGAGCCAGGGGAGGGAGGATACAATGAGCAGTTCTTC. V usage is TRBV10-3 and J usage is TRBJ2-1; D perhaps matches TRBD2 (7 bases). V lost 2 bases and J 4 bases, leaving 15 bases between the germline ends. The V gene's germline CDR1 is ENHRY and CDR2 SYGVKD. CDR3 length: 16 amino acids.